This T cell receptor (beta chain) was recovered during a study of cytomegalovirus exposure and HLA in healthy donors. Study conclusions and caveats: Investigators reported approximately 150 TCR beta chains as tied to cytomegalovirus. Through in vitro validation, three CMV-associated chains were shown to be specific for CMV antigens.

V was trimmed by 6 bases and J by 4 bases, leaving 18 bases between them. In germline, CDR1 is LNHDA, CDR2 SQIVND (reference sequence). The CDR3 is 15 residues long. Every donor was a healthy person donating bone marrow. Whereas donors were nominally healthy upon sampling, unrecorded immune exposures were probable. PCR used 60 Vbeta primers and 13 Jbeta primers. TCRdb keeps only in-frame clones here, not all; method: immunoSEQ multiplex PCR. The sample contains 150,000 to 200,000 clones, roughly 80% of which appear only once. Details on this clone: Its specificity is unknown.

The chain couples TRBV19 to TRBJ1-2; D is ambiguous. The clonotype originates from a woman between 50 and 59 years old in good health and CMV-seronegative. The sequenced sample was PBMCs. CDR3 in amino acids: CASSRPLWASYGYTF. CDR3 in DNA: TGTGCCAGTAGCCGACCTTTGTGGGCCAGCTATGGCTACACCTTC.